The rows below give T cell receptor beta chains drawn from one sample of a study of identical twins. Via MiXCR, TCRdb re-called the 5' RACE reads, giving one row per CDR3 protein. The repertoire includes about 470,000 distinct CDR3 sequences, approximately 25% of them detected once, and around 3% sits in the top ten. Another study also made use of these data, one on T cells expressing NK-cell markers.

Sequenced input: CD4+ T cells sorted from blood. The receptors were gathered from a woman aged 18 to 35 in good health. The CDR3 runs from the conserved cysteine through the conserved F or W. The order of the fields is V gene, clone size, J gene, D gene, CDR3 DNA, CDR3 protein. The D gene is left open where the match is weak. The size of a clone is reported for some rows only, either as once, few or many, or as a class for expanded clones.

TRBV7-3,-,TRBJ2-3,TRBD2,TGTGCCAGCAGGCTCTCTAGCGGGGGAGATACGCAGTATTTT,CASRLSSGGDTQYF
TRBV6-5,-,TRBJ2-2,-,TGTGCCAGCAGTTCCGGCAGGGGTTGGACCGGGGAGCTGTTTTTT,CASSSGRGWTGELFF
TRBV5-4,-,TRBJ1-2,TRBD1,TGTGCCAGCAGCCACAACGACAGGGGCGGAGGCTACACCTTC,CASSHNDRGGGYTF
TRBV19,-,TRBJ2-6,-,TGTGCCAGTAGTTCCTTCCTTGGGGCCAACGTCCTGACTTTC,CASSSFLGANVLTF
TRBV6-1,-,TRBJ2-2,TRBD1,TGTGCCAGCAGACGCCCCGGGACAGGGTTTCACGGGGAGCTGTTTTTT,CASRRPGTGFHGELFF
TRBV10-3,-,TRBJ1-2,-,TGTGCCACTCTGGGGCAACCTACTAACTATGGCTACACCTTC,CATLGQPTNYGYTF
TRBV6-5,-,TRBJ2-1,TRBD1,TGTGCCAGCAGTTACGGACAGGTTGTTAATGAGCAGTTCTTC,CASSYGQVVNEQFF
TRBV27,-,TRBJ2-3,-,TGTGCCAGCAGTCACGACGCGGGACAACCGCAGTATTTT,CASSHDAGQPQYF
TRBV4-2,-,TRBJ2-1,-,TGTGCCAGCAGCCAAGATGGATTCGATGAGCAGTTCTTC,CASSQDGFDEQFF
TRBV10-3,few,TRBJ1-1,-,TGTGCCATCAGTGATGAGGGACAAACTGAAGCTTTCTTT,CAISDEGQTEAFF
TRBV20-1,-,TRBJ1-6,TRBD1,TGCAGTGCTAGCACTGACAGGGACGCTTCACCCCTCCACTTT,CSASTDRDASPLHF
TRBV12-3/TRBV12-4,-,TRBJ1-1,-,TGTGCCAGCAGTTTTTCACCCAGCGCGTCTGAAGCTTTCTTT,CASSFSPSASEAFF
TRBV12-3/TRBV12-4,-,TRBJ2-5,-,TGTGCCAGCAGTAAGATCTACCGGGACTCAGTTTTTAAAGAGACCCAGTACTTC,CASSKIYRDSVFKETQYF
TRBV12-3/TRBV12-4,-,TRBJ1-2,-,TGTGCCAGCAGTTTAGAGGGTTTTCCTGGCTACACCTTC,CASSLEGFPGYTF
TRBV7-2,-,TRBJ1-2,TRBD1,TGTGCCAGCAGCTTAGGATTAGGGGGCAGAGAAGGCTACACCTTC,CASSLGLGGREGYTF
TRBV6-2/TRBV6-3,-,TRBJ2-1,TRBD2,TGTGCCAGCAGTTACCCCCCCGCGGGGGACAATGAGCAGTTCTTC,CASSYPPAGDNEQFF